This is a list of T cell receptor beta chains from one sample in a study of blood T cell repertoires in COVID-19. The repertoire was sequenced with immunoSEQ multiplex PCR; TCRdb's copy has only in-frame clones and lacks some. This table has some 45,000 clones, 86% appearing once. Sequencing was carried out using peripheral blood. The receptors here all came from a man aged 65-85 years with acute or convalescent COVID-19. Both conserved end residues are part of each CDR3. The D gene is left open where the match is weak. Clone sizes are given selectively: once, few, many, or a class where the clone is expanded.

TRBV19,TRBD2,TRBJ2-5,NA,TGTGCCAGTAGTATCAGCGGGACCCAATTATCAGAGACCCAGTACTTC,CASSISGTQLSETQYF
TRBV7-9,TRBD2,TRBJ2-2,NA,TGTGCCAGCAGCCCCCTAGCGGGACGGGCCGGGGAGCTGTTTTTT,CASSPLAGRAGELFF
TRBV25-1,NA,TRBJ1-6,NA,TGTGCCAGCAGTGAACAGGGGTTTCGTTCACCCCTCCACTTT,CASSEQGFRSPLHF
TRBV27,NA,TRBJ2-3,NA,TGTGCCAGCAGTTTGGAAAGGGGGGATACGCAGTATTTT,CASSLERGDTQYF
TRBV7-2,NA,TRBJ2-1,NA,TGTGCCAGCAGCTCCCCTACTAGATCCCCCAATGAGCAGTTCTTC,CASSSPTRSPNEQFF
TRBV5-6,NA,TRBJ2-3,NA,TGTGCCAGCAGTCTTAACGGAGATACGCAGTATTTT,CASSLNGDTQYF
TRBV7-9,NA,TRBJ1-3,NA,TGTGCCAGCAGCTTTGGGGAGTTAAGTGGAAACACCATATATTTT,CASSFGELSGNTIYF
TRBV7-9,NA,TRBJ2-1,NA,TGTGCCAGCAGCTCCCTAGGTGAGCAGTTCTTC,CASSSLGEQFF
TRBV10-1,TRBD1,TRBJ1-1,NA,TGCGCCAGCAGTGTGAGACAGGGAGACACTGAAGCTTTCTTT,CASSVRQGDTEAFF
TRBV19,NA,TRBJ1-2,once,TGTGCCAGTAGTAACATAAACAGGGCGGATGGCTACACCTTC,CASSNINRADGYTF
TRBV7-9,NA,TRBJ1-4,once,TGTGCCAGCAGCTTAGCGGTAGCGGGGGCGGGTGAAAAACTGTTTTTT,CASSLAVAGAGEKLFF
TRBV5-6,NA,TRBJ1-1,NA,TGTGCCAGCAGCACTTCTCGGTACACTGAAGCTTTCTTT,CASSTSRYTEAFF
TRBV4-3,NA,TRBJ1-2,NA,TGCGCCAGCAGCCAAACAGGGTTAGCTAACTATGGCTACACCTTC,CASSQTGLANYGYTF
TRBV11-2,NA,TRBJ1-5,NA,TGTGCCAGCAGCTCGAGGCCTGGGACTGAAAGCAATCAGCCCCAGCATTTT,CASSSRPGTESNQPQHF
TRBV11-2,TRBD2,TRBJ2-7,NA,TGTGCCAGCAGCTTAGATAAAGCGGGAAGGCCTCCCGAGCAGTACTTC,CASSLDKAGRPPEQYF
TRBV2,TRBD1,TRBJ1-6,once,TGTGCCAGCAGTGGGACAGGGGTTTATTCACCCCTCCACTTT,CASSGTGVYSPLHF
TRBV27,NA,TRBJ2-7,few,TGTGCCAGCAGTTCCGCCTATCGTCCCCCTTACGAGCAGTACTTC,CASSSAYRPPYEQYF
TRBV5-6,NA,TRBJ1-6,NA,TGTGCCAGCAGCTTCAGTAATTCACCCCTCCACTTT,CASSFSNSPLHF
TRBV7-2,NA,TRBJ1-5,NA,TGTGCCAGCAGCCCACTCCAGGCCGGCGCCGGCAATCAGCCCCAGCATTTT,CASSPLQAGAGNQPQHF
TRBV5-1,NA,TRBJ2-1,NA,TGCGCCAGCAGCCCGCAAGCTTCTTACAATGAGCAGTTCTTC,CASSPQASYNEQFF
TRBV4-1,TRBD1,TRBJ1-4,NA,TGCGCCAGCAGCCAGGATCCGGGACAGGGGGCGGAAAAACTGTTTTTT,CASSQDPGQGAEKLFF
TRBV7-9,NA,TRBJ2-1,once,TGTGCCAGCAGGGTGAGAGGGCCTACTAGCAATGAGCAGTTCTTC,CASRVRGPTSNEQFF
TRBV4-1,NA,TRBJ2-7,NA,TGCGCCAGCAGCCTTGGGCGGGCCAGCTCCTACGAGCAGTACTTC,CASSLGRASSYEQYF
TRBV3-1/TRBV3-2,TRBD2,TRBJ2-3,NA,TGTGCCAGCAGCGGACTAGCGGACCGCACAGATACGCAGTATTTT,CASSGLADRTDTQYF
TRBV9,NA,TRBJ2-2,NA,TGTGCCAGCAGCGGGGACAGACCCGGGGGAACCGGGGAGCTGTTTTTT,CASSGDRPGGTGELFF
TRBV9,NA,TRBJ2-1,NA,TGTGCCAGCAGCGTAGATGGACGGGGAGACAATGAGCAGTTCTTC,CASSVDGRGDNEQFF
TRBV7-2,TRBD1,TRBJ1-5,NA,TGTGCCAGCAGCTTAAAGGGGACAGACCCTCAGCCCCAGCATTTT,CASSLKGTDPQPQHF
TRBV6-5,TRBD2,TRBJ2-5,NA,TGTGCCAGCAGTTGGACTAGCGGGAGGTATGAGACCCAGTACTTC,CASSWTSGRYETQYF
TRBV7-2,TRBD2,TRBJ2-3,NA,TGTGCCAGCAGTTACGGGGTAGCGGGAGATCCAGATACGCAGTATTTT,CASSYGVAGDPDTQYF
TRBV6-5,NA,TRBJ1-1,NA,TGTGCCAGCAGCGGCCCCGGGGGATGGGGTGAAGCTTTCTTT,CASSGPGGWGEAFF
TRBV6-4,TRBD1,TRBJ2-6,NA,TGTGCCAGCAGTAGGGCAGGGGGCTCTGGGGCCAACGTCCTGACTTTC,CASSRAGGSGANVLTF
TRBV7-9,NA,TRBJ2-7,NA,TGTGCCAGCAGCTTCCAAGACAGGTACGAGCAGTACTTC,CASSFQDRYEQYF
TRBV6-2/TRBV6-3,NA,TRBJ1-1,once,TGTGCCAGCAGTTGGAGGGGTTTGAACACTGAAGCTTTCTTT,CASSWRGLNTEAFF
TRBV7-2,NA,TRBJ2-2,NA,TGTGCCAGCAGCTTACAGGGTTCTTACACCGGGGAGCTGTTTTTT,CASSLQGSYTGELFF
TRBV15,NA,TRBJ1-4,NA,TGTGCCACCAGCAGAGATAAAGCGGCCGAAAATGAAAAACTGTTTTTT,CATSRDKAAENEKLFF
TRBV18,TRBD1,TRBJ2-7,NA,TGTGCCAGCTCACCACAGGGACAGGGGATTGAGCAGTACTTC,CASSPQGQGIEQYF
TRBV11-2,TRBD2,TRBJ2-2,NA,TGTGCCAGCAGCTTAGATAGAGGACTAGCGGACCAGAACACCGGGGAGCTGTTTTTT,CASSLDRGLADQNTGELFF
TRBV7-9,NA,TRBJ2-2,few,TGTGCCAGCAGGCCAAGGGGGGGTCCCACCGGGGAGCTGTTTTTT,CASRPRGGPTGELFF
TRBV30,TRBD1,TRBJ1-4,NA,TGTGCCTTAAGGGACAGGGGTTGGGAAAAACTGTTTTTT,CALRDRGWEKLFF
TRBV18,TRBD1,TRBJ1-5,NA,TGTGCCAGCTCACTCGACAGGGGAGGGCATCAGCCCCAGCATTTT,CASSLDRGGHQPQHF
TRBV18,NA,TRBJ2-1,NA,TGTGCCAGCTCACCACCGAGCGGAGGAAACAATGAGCAGTTCTTC,CASSPPSGGNNEQFF
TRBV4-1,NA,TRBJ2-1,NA,TGCGCCAGCAGCCGCGGCAGCGGGTGGGGGAATGAGCAGTTCTTC,CASSRGSGWGNEQFF
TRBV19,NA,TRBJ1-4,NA,TGTGCCAGTAGTCGAAGCTCCTCAAGTAATGAAAAACTGTTTTTT,CASSRSSSSNEKLFF
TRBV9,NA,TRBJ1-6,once,TGTGCCAGCAGCCCTCGGCCGACGGGTAATTCACCCCTCCACTTT,CASSPRPTGNSPLHF
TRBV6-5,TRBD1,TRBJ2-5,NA,TGTGCCAGCAGTTACGGCAGGGGGCAAGAGACCCAGTACTTC,CASSYGRGQETQYF